The 2 T cell receptor beta chains below come from one sample, sequenced in a study of OX40 agonist ivuxolimab in advanced cancers. Sequencing used immunoSEQ multiplex PCR; TCRdb keeps in-frame clones, though not all of them. The profile covers roughly 87,000 clones, with roughly 89% appearing a single time and more than 7% taken by the ten largest. This material consisted of CD4+ or CD8+ T cells sorted from blood, taken in a trial of the OX40 agonist ivuxolimab. Receptor source: an adult with an advanced solid tumor such as melanoma, head and neck, liver or kidney cancer.

This rearrangement joins TRBV4-3 to TRBJ1-3; D remains ambiguous. Germline CDR1 is LGHNA and CDR2 is YSLEER. CDR3 length: 14 amino acids. Deletions cut 1 base from V and 0 bases from J, with 4 bases between. The CDR3 DNA is TGCGCCAGCAGCCAAGGACCCTCTGGAAACACCATATATTTT. It specifies CASSQGPSGNTIYF.

V and J are TRBV7-9 and TRBJ1-3; D gene unclear. Trimming took 3 bases from V and 2 from J, leaving 11 bases between them. The CDR3 extends over 15 amino acids. CDR1 is SEHNR and CDR2 is FQNEAQ in the germline V gene (reference sequence). The CDR3 loop is CASSLPERAGNTIYF. The CDR3 nucleotides are TGTGCCAGCAGCTTGCCGGAGAGGGCTGGAAACACCATATATTTT.